This T cell receptor beta chain comes out of a study of tumor-infiltrating lymphocytes in oesophageal squamous cell carcinoma (TCRdb year 2016). The CDR1 and CDR2 encoded by the germline V gene are SGHVT and SQSDAQ. The CDR3 measures 14 amino acids from cysteine to phenylalanine. This entry keeps only the CDR3 DNA: 42 bases, framed from base 1. A remark on this clonotype: The target of this receptor is not known. No quality values exist for individual bases; no much larger clone is one base distant.

The library came from PCR. These reads were obtained on an Illumina HiSeq 2000. TCRdb reprocessing: public reads trimmed at Q25 with fastp, clones called with MiXCR, in-frame beta chains kept. Each CDR3 protein appears once, grouped with its most common genes and DNA. This sample has about 17,000 distinct CDR3 sequences in its table, and around 40% of those were observed once. The ten largest clones capture approximately 19% of the sample. Sequencing was performed on normal esophageal tissue next to the tumor. The source of this sequence is a female donor with esophageal squamous cell carcinoma. Rearrangement joined TRBV7-4 to TRBJ2-4; the D gene may be TRBD1 or TRBD2, since each aligns over 5 bases. The J call may be mistaken, given a closer DNA end match to TRBJ2-5. The sequenced DNA: TGTGCCAGCAGCTCCTGGACGGGGCCGGAGACCCAGTACTTC. Its coded protein is CASSSWTGPETQYF.